In this sample, the clone carrying this TCR beta chain turned up a few times. The data derive from a study of blood T cell repertoires in COVID-19. Seattle-derived patients entered the study during active infection and were followed longitudinally. V was trimmed by 0 bases and J by 0 bases, leaving 7 bases between them. The CDR3 is 15 amino acids. CDR1 and CDR2 from the germline V gene are SGHRS and YFSETQ. TCRdb's table, derived via immunoSEQ multiplex PCR, lists solely in-frame clones and lacks some. The data contain nearly 350,000 clones, more than 75% of them singletons. The material sequenced was peripheral blood. The chain recombines TRBV5-1 with TRBJ2-1; unclear D gene. The receptor was derived from a woman between 45 and 60 years old with COVID-19, enrolled during active disease. The CDR3 DNA follows: TGCGCCAGCAGCTTGGCCTACAGCTCCTACAATGAGCAGTTCTTC. Its translation is CASSLAYSSYNEQFF.